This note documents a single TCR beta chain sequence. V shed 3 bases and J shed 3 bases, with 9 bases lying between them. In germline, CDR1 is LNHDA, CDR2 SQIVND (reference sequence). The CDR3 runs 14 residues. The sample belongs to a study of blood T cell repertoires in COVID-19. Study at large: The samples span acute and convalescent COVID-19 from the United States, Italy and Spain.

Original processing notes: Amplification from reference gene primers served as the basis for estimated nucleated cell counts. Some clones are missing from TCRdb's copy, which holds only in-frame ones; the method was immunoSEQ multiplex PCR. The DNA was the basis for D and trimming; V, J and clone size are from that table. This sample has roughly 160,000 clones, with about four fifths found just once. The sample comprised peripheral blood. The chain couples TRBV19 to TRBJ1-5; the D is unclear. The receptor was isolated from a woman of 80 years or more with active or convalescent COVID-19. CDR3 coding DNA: TGTGCCAGTAGTATTGGCGGTCCCAATCAGCCCCAGCATTTT. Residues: CASSIGGPNQPQHF.